This T cell receptor beta chain was sequenced for a study of blood T cells in healthy people across ages. The germline gives CDR1 SGHTA, CDR2 FQGNSA. The germline V and J ends were trimmed by 3 bases and 5 bases, with 20 bases remaining between them. The CDR3 is 18 residues long. Whole-study results and caveats: Naive T cell percentage strongly correlated with TCR beta diversity. Age brought a roughly linear fall in TCR beta diversity measured per million T cells.

On this clonotype: Its specificity is unknown.

Using a J-beta primer mix together with a sample-barcoded 5' primer, a second PCR was run for 7 to 11 cycles. Every single cDNA molecule received a tag from a template-switch adaptor with 12 random nucleotides. TCRdb re-called the 5' RACE reads through MiXCR, storing one row per CDR3 protein. The sample consists of about 900,000 distinct CDR3 sequences, around two thirds of them appearing once. Donors gave approximately 9.9 milliliters of peripheral blood apiece. The chain has TRBV7-2 and TRBJ1-6, with D possibly matching TRBD1 (5 bases). Source material: blood. The clonotype originates from a man aged 25 to 45 in good health. This chain's CDR3 is CASSFGALTTENNSPLHF. Written as DNA, the CDR3 is TGTGCCAGCAGCTTTGGCGCCCTTACGACAGAGAATAATTCACCCCTCCACTTT.